The clone carrying this T cell receptor beta chain was seen more than once but under ten times. These data are taken from a study of T cell repertoires in cytomegalovirus infection. Study details: Through public TCR beta signatures, both CMV infection and matching HLA type were indicated.

From the reads, TCRdb called clonotypes with MiXCR, one entry per CDR3 protein. Found here are just over 150,000 distinct CDR3 sequences, about a quarter of them singletons; the top ten hold 9.5% to 13%. This CDR3 is 14 amino acids long. Deletions cut 0 bases from V and 4 bases from J, with 8 bases between. The germline CDR1 and CDR2 sequences are SGHTA and FQGTGA. The sequencing sample was made of PBMCs. V and J are TRBV7-3 and TRBJ2-3, with TRBD1 as a possible D gene (5 bases). The sequence was obtained from a human donor in good health (CMV status not recorded). Some clones in this sample may be carry-over from other donors' samples. The CDR3 nucleotides read TGTGCCAGCAGCTTAACGAAAGGGGCAGATACGCAGTATTTT. Translating gives CASSLTKGADTQYF.